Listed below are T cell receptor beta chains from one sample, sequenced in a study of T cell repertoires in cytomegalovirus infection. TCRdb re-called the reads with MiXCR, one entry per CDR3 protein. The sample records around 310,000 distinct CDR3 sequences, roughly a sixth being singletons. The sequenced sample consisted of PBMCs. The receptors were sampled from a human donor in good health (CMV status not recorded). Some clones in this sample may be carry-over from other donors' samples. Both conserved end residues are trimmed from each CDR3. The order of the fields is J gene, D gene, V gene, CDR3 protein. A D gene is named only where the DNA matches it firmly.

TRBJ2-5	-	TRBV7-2	ASSLILQHPETQY
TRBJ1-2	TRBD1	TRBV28	ASSLSGGGYT
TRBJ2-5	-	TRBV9	ASSVAPGRQETQY
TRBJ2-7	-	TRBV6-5	ASSYSEKGSYEQY
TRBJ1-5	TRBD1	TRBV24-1	ATSDPDRDQPQH
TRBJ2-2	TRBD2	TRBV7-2	ASSAGTSGGELF
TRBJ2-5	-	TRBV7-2	ASRPRGNGETQY
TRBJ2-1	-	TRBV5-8	ASSLGQTFNEQF
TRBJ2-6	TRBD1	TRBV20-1	SARRDRHSSGANVLT
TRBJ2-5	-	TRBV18	ASSQVETQY
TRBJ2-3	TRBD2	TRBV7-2	ASSLDRASGGDTQY
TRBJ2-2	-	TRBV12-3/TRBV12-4	ASSPLALGELF
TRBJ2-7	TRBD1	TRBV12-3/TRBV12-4	ASSSSPGTGGYEQY
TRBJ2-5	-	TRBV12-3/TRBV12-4	ASSRGAEETQY
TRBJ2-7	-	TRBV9	ASSVDSGGNEQY
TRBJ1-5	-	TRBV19	ATTDISSNQPQH
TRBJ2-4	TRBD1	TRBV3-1	ASSQGTGIAKNIQY